Listed here are 23 T cell receptor beta chains from one sample, sequenced in a study of T cells in women clearing cervical HPV infection. Some clones are missing from TCRdb's copy, which holds only in-frame ones; the method was immunoSEQ multiplex PCR. Here the sample table reports some 40,000 clones. Sequencing was performed on blood buffy coat. These TCRs come from a woman between 18 and 70 years old with a cervical HPV16 infection that either progressed to CIN3+ or cleared (not recorded which).

A note on this clone: The CDR3 is cut off 3 residues early in the read; its end comes from the germline J gene. The chain joins TRBV4-1 to TRBJ1-5, with D possibly TRBD1 on 5 matching bases. The length of the CDR3 is 17 residues. From germline, CDR1 is MGHRA and CDR2 YSYEKL. Trimming removed 4 bases from V and 2 bases from J, with 18 bases in between. This CDR3 is CASSPRSSQAGNQPQHF. The part of the CDR3 DNA that was read is TGCGCCAGCAGCCCAAGGTCATCACAGGCTGGCAATCAGCCC.

With respect to this clone: The read ends 3 residues before the CDR3 terminus; that terminus is restored from the germline J gene. The rearrangement uses TRBV29-1 and TRBJ2-3, with D possibly being TRBD1 (6 bases). This CDR3 has 13 residues. Trimming cost V 7 bases and J 4 bases, with 15 bases left between them. Per germline, CDR1 SQVTM and CDR2 ANQGSEA. The CDR3 DNA, read in part, is TGCAGCGCGGCCCGACAGGAACCAGATACG. Amino acid sequence: CSAARQEPDT. In full, the CDR3 reads CSAARQEPDTQYF.

Worth noting for this clone: The sequenced fragment ends 3 residues before the CDR3 boundary, so the rest is inferred from the germline J gene. This chain uses TRBV20-1 with TRBJ2-2; 9 bases are a match to TRBD1. The CDR3 totals 14 residues. Germline CDR1 reads DFQATT; CDR2 reads SNEGSKA (reference sequence). The chain's CDR3 is CSARGDRDNSPLFF. CDR3 DNA (partial): TGCAGTGCGAGGGGGGACAGGGATAATTCACCG.

With regard to this clone: Sequencing ends 3 residues short of the CDR3 end; the germline J gene provides the rest. The J gene is TRBJ2-3, the V gene TRBV6-2 or TRBV6-3, with a possible D match to TRBD1 (6 bases). The germline CDR1 and CDR2 sequences are MNHEY and SVGEGT. The CDR3 is 15 residues long. The CDR3 is CASSYSTQGQKTQYF. The covered CDR3 bases are TGTGCCAGCAGTTACTCTACACAGGGCCAAAAGACG.

Turning to this clone: The read finishes 3 residues shy of the CDR3 end, and the germline J gene is used to complete it. The chain links TRBV11-3 to TRBJ2-1, with unresolved D. The CDR3 spans 11 residues. The germline V gene encodes CDR1 SGHNT and CDR2 YENEEA. V lost 5 bases, J lost 8 bases, and 7 bases lay in between. Partial CDR3 DNA: TGTGCCAGCAGCGATAGAGATGAG. Protein: CASSDRDE. Given in full, the CDR3 is CASSDRDEQFF.

Note on this clone: The read ends 3 residues before the CDR3 terminus; that terminus is restored from the germline J gene. V and J are TRBV5-4 and TRBJ2-1, with 9 bases identical to TRBD1. In germline, CDR1 is SGHNT, CDR2 YYREEE (reference sequence). The J segment lost 7 bases and the V segment lost 7 bases, leaving 9 bases of the junction unmatched. CDR3 length: 14 amino acids. The CDR3 bases that were read are TGTGCCAGCGCCGCCGGGACAGGGACAAATGAG. This gives the protein CASAAGTGTNE. The whole CDR3 region reads CASAAGTGTNEQFF. Full variable domain (remainder filled in from reference TRBV5-4 and TRBJ2-1): ETGVTQSPTHLIKTRGQQVTLRCSSQSGHNTVSWYQQALGQGPQFIFQYYREEENGRGNFPPRFSGLQFPNYSSELNVNALELDDSALYLCASAAGTGTNEQFFGPGTRLTVL.

Regarding this clone: Read sequence stops 3 residues before the CDR3 end, and the germline J gene provides the missing end. The genes are TRBV5-6 and TRBJ1-1, with D maybe TRBD1 (6 bases). The CDR3 is 15 residues long. Germline loops: CDR1 SGHDT, CDR2 YYEEEE. V dropped 3 bases and J dropped 2 bases, with 14 bases sitting between them. CDR3 sequence reads: CASSSLGTLNTEAFF. CDR3 DNA, as far as it was read: TGTGCCAGCAGCTCCCTCGGGACACTAAACACTGAA.

With regard to this clone: From the germline J gene comes the end of the CDR3, since the read stops 3 residues before it. The rearrangement links TRBV5-1 to TRBJ2-2; 8 positions match TRBD2. Germline lookup yields CDR1 SGHRS and CDR2 YFSETQ. This CDR3 is 16 amino acids long. Germline trimming cut 4 bases from V and 1 base from J; bases unmatched to any gene: 6. The covered CDR3 bases are TGCGCCAGCAGCCTCTCGAGCGGGGGGAACACCGGGGAG. Encoded protein: CASSLSSGGNTGE. The whole CDR3 sequence reads CASSLSSGGNTGELFF.

A word on this clone: Read sequence stops 3 residues before the CDR3 end, and the germline J gene provides the missing end. The chain has TRBV20-1 and TRBJ1-5; 8 bases map to TRBD1. The CDR3 length is 14 residues. The germline V gene encodes CDR1 DFQATT and CDR2 SNEGSKA (reference sequence). The junction had 8 bases not matched to a gene; V was cut back by 5 bases and J by 5 bases. The chain's CDR3 is CSAGPTGDYQPQHF. CDR3 DNA, as far as it was read: TGCAGTGCTGGGCCGACAGGGGACTATCAGCCC.

With regard to this clone: The read falls 3 residues short of the CDR3 end, and the missing part is taken from the germline J gene. The chain employs TRBV19 and TRBJ2-7; the D gene is possibly TRBD1 (5 bases). V lost 5 bases and J 3 bases, leaving 11 bases between the germline ends. The length of the CDR3 is 13 residues. Germline V gene sequence: CDR1 LNHDA, CDR2 SQIVND (reference sequence). The CDR3 loop reads CASSQAGHYEQYF. CDR3 DNA, as far as it was read: TGTGCCAGTAGTCAGGCAGGGCACTACGAG.

About this clone: The CDR3 end is not reached by the read, which stops 3 residues before it; the germline J gene fills it in. V and J are TRBV10-2 and TRBJ2-3, with a weak D call TRBD1 (5 bases). This CDR3 has 12 amino acids. V was pared by 8 bases and J by 8 bases, with 14 bases between. CDR1 is WSHSY and CDR2 is SAAADI in the germline V gene. The CDR3 reads CASLGPSPTQYF. CDR3 DNA (partial): TGCGCCAGCTTGGGGCCCTCCCCTACG.

In the case of this clone: The read stops 3 residues short of the end of the CDR3; the missing end is completed from the germline J gene. This chain links TRBV7-6 with TRBJ2-1; 7 bases agree with TRBD2. This CDR3 comprises 11 residues. The germline V gene encodes CDR1 SGHVS and CDR2 FNYEAQ. V lost 5 bases to trimming and J lost 8 bases; unmatched junction nucleotides: 0. The CDR3 sequence is CASSTSDEQFF. The sequenced CDR3 bases are TGTGCCAGCAGCACTAGCGATGAG.

On this clone itself: Read data end 3 residues before the CDR3 end; the end is taken from the germline J gene. The chain has TRBV2 and TRBJ1-4; the match to TRBD1 covers 9 bases. Per the germline V gene, CDR1 is SNHLY and CDR2 is FYNNEI. The CDR3 loop spans 12 amino acids. V was pared by 9 bases and J by 6 bases, with 2 bases of the junction left unmatched. The CDR3 loop reads CASTGGDEKLFF. The sequenced part of the CDR3 DNA is TGTGCCAGTACAGGGGGCGATGAAAAA.

As regards this clone: The read comes to an end 3 residues before the CDR3 does, leaving the germline J gene to fill in the end. V usage is TRBV5-1 and J usage is TRBJ1-1, with D unresolved. With 2 bases removed from V and 1 base from J, the gap between germline ends came to 15 bases. CDR1 and CDR2 (germline): SGHRS, YFSETQ. The CDR3 is made up of 16 amino acids. The covered CDR3 bases are TGCGCCAGCAGCTTATTTTCCGGGGAGGGGAACACTGAA. It is translated as CASSLFSGEGNTE. The full CDR3 sequence reads CASSLFSGEGNTEAFF.

As concerns this clone: The read terminates 3 residues ahead of where the CDR3 ends, so the germline J gene completes it. V is TRBV11-2 and J is TRBJ1-2; 7 positions match TRBD1. CDR1 and CDR2 (germline): SGHAT, FQNNGV. With V trimmed by 2 bases and J by 7 bases, 1 base remained unmatched. The CDR3 totals 12 residues. The CDR3 spells CASSLTGAGYTF. The sequenced part of the CDR3 DNA is TGTGCCAGCAGCTTAACAGGGGCTGGC.

Comments on this clone: The read comes to an end 3 residues before the CDR3 does, leaving the germline J gene to fill in the end. V and J are TRBV12-5 and TRBJ2-5; the match to TRBD2 covers 7 bases. The CDR3 has 16 residues. The J segment lost 1 base and the V segment lost 3 bases, leaving 8 bases of the junction unmatched. The germline gives CDR1 LGHNT, CDR2 FRNRAP. Partial CDR3 DNA: TGTGCTAGTGGTTTAGGACTAGGGACTTTCCAAGAGACC. It is translated as CASGLGLGTFQET. The whole CDR3 is CASGLGLGTFQETQYF.

With regard to this clone: The CDR3 end lies 3 residues beyond the end of the read and is filled in from the germline J gene. The genes are TRBV19 and TRBJ1-5; possible D gene TRBD1, 6 bases. Trimming stripped 7 bases from V and 3 bases from J, with 16 bases between. The V gene's germline CDR1 is LNHDA and CDR2 SQIVND (reference sequence). The CDR3 sequence is 15 residues long. CDR3 sequence: CASNGGQNLNQPQHF. The part of the CDR3 DNA that was read is TGTGCCAGTAATGGAGGACAGAACCTCAATCAGCCC.

As to this clone: The read ends 3 residues before the CDR3 terminus; that terminus is restored from the germline J gene. The chain is built from TRBV19 and TRBJ1-1; possibly TRBD1 for D (6 bases). Germline V gene sequence: CDR1 LNHDA, CDR2 SQIVND (reference sequence). The CDR3 runs 14 residues. V lost 6 bases and J lost 7, with 18 bases in between. CDR3 bases read: TGTGCCAGTAGAGATCTTAGGGGGGGTGGTGAA. Residues: CASRDLRGGGE. The whole CDR3 sequence is CASRDLRGGGEAFF.

In regard to this clone: The CDR3 is cut off 3 residues early in the read; its end comes from the germline J gene. The chain has TRBV7-6 and TRBJ1-4, with 9 bases lining up with TRBD1. CDR3 length equals 17 residues. Germline CDR1 SGHVS, CDR2 FNYEAQ. V lost 1 base, J lost 1 base, and 4 bases stayed unmatched. CDR3 sequence: CASSLEQGARTNEKLFF. The part of the CDR3 DNA that was read is TGTGCCAGCAGCTTAGAACAGGGGGCACGAACTAATGAAAAA.

Regarding this clone: Read data end 3 residues before the CDR3 end; the end is taken from the germline J gene. V is TRBV5-6 and J is TRBJ1-1, with D possibly TRBD1 on 6 matching bases. V lost 4 bases, J lost 3 bases, and 16 bases lay in between. Germline V gene lookup returns CDR1 SGHDT and CDR2 YYEEEE. The CDR3 has 15 residues. The covered CDR3 bases are TGTGCCAGCAGCCCGGGCCCCAGGGGTGACACTGAA. This sequence encodes CASSPGPRGDTE. The complete CDR3 reads CASSPGPRGDTEAFF.

About this clone: The sequenced fragment ends 3 residues before the CDR3 boundary, so the rest is inferred from the germline J gene. Other DNA sequences within the sample encode an identical CDR3. The genes are TRBV2 and TRBJ1-4; tentatively, D is TRBD1 (5 bases). The length of the CDR3 is 13 residues. Per the germline V gene, CDR1 is SNHLY and CDR2 is FYNNEI. The CDR3 DNA, read in part, is TGTGCCAGCAATCCCGGGGGGAATTCACCA. This codes for CASNPGGNSP. The CDR3 in full is CASNPGGNSPLFF.

Partial CDR3 DNA: TGTGCCAGCAGCCCGCTGTCAGGAGGGACTGAA. Amino acids: CASSPLSGGTE. The CDR3 in full is CASSPLSGGTEAFF. This rearrangement joins TRBV7-9 to TRBJ1-1; D not certain. Read sequence stops 3 residues before the CDR3 end, and the germline J gene provides the missing end. The CDR3 is 14 residues long. Trimming stripped 5 bases from V and 5 bases from J, with 15 bases between. Germline V gene sequence: CDR1 SEHNR, CDR2 FQNEAQ (reference sequence).

CDR3 bases read: TGTGCCAGCAGCGCGGGGGGGGCGGGAGCAGTCACCGGGGAG. As protein: CASSAGGAGAVTGE. In full, the CDR3 is CASSAGGAGAVTGELFF. The chain is built from TRBV9 and TRBJ2-2, with 8 bases that match TRBD2. The read is 3 residues too short to cover the CDR3 end, so that end is filled in from the germline J gene. The CDR3 loop spans 17 amino acids. With V trimmed by 3 bases and J by 4 bases, 11 bases remained unmatched. CDR1 is SGDLS, CDR2 YYNGEE, per germline.